This T cell receptor (beta chain) emerged from a study of early T cells in non-severe SARS-CoV-2 infection. Study-level information: Chains were not paired, and sequencing was done on bulk RNA from unsorted whole blood.

Each CDR3 protein gets one entry after TCRdb re-called the 5' RACE reads with MiXCR. The sample contains 26,000 or so distinct CDR3 sequences, 4% to 6% of which appear only once. Deletions cut 0 bases from V and 6 bases from J, with 12 bases between. The length of the CDR3 is 14 residues. From germline, CDR1 is ENHRY and CDR2 SYGVKD. Sequences were obtained from whole blood. The J gene is TRBJ2-7, the V gene TRBV10-3; D is uncertain. The sequence came from an adult who was a healthcare worker with PCR-confirmed SARS-CoV-2 infection or an uninfected control (not recorded which). In DNA form, the CDR3 reads TGTGCCATCAGTGAGTCGTTAGAGTCCCTCGAGCAGTACTTC. It is translated as CAISESLESLEQYF.